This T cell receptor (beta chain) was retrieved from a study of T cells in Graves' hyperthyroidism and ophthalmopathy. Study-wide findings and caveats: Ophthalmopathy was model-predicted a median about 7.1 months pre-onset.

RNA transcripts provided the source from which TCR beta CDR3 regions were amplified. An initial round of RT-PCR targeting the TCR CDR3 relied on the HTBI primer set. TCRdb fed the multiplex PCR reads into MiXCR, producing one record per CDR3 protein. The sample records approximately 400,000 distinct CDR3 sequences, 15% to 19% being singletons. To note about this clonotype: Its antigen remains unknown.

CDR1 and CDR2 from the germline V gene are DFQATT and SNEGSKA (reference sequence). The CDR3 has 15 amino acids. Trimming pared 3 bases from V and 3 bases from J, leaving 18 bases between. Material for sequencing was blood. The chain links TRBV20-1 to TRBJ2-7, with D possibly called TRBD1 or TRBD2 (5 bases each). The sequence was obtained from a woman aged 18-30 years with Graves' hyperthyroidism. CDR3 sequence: CSASRRDHRHYEQYF. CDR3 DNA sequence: TGCAGTGCTAGCAGACGGGACCACCGCCACTACGAGCAGTACTTC.